The source of this T cell receptor beta chain is a study of blood T cells in healthy people across ages. This clonotype turned up a few times. Its antigen is not known. The second PCR ran roughly 7 to 11 cycles with a sample-barcoded 5' primer and J-beta primers. From each sample, at least 3 million paired-end reads containing CDR3 were obtained. TCRdb called the 5' RACE reads again in MiXCR, with one record for every CDR3 protein. Of 800,000 to 950,000 distinct CDR3 sequences listed, under 40% are singletons. Germline CDR1 is MDHEN and CDR2 is SYDVKM. The CDR3 has 16 residues. Findings of the study overall: Long-lived donors carried more naive CD4+ cells and greater diversity than aged donors.

Isolated PBMCs totaled at least 6 million in each sample. Total RNA, at least 5 micrograms per sample, was extracted from PBMCs. The genes are TRBV28 and TRBJ2-1; D call uncertain. The J call may be mistaken, given a closer DNA end match to TRBJ2-7. This receptor was obtained from a man aged 18 to 35 in good health. The sample taken for sequencing was blood. CDR3 in DNA: TGTGCCAGCAGTTCCCTAAGGGAAAGCTCCTACAATGAGCAGTACTTC. It translates to CASSSLRESSYNEQYF.